The present entry profiles one TCR beta chain with its context. This clonotype was observed a few times. Its antigen remains undetermined. Base qualities are not at hand, and no much larger clone is one base apart. Rearranged TRB sequences spanning V, D and J segments were amplified by multiplex touch-down PCR using a mixed TRB-A/B primer pool. Illumina adapters and sample indices were attached to the amplicons in two consecutive PCR reactions using Phusion HS II polymerase. The amplicons were purified from gel with the NucleoSpin Gel and PCR Clean-up kit and then assessed with Qubit and an Agilent 2100 Bioanalyzer. Libraries were sequenced on an Illumina MiSeq using 600-cycle, single-indexed, paired-end runs. The authors' analysis ran thus. MiXCR versions 2.12 and 3.0.5 were used to process the TRB sequences. Each unique CDR3 nucleotide sequence was counted as one clone, and only productive sequences with at least two reads were retained. The repertoire metrics were Shannon diversity, evenness, clonality (defined as one minus evenness), and alpha-parameterized diversity profiles covering alpha 0 to 5. Generation probabilities of clones in paired pre- and post-chemotherapy samples were computed with the IGoR algorithm. TCRdb passed the public sequencing reads through fastp at Q25 and MiXCR, retaining productive beta sequences. Entries that share a CDR3 protein sequence are merged under the most common genes and DNA. The V and J calls and clone size are TCRdb's, not the authors'. The sample table holds about 7,800 distinct CDR3 sequences, of which just over 40% were seen once. 9% to 15% of the sample is in the top ten clones.

These data are taken from a study of T cell repertoires in aging, cancer and after chemotherapy (dated by TCRdb to the late 2010s). The study in broad terms: The donors fell into six age groups ranging from 30 or younger to 70 or older, and each group had at least three individuals. In the solid tumor group, paired pre- and post-chemotherapy samples were obtained from brain tumor (glioblastoma) patients receiving temozolomide-based therapy. In total, the full dataset held 7.5 million to 9.5 million TCR reads. The study profiled peripheral blood TCR beta repertoires from healthy donors and cancer patients to examine immunoaging and T cell reconstitution after chemotherapy. Alongside 95 healthy donors serving as a reference group, the cohort included approximately 210 cancer patients, of whom some 94 had hematological cancers and 110 to 140 had solid cancers. The research as a whole found: In healthy donors, the decline in TCR diversity with age was mainly due to loss of richness, whereas in cancer patients loss of evenness also played a role. According to the authors, the repertoire data do not permit conclusions about immunological memory after chemotherapy. Significantly lower blood TCR diversity and higher clonality were observed in untreated patients with hematological or solid cancers than in age-matched healthy donors. In both cancer cohorts, median generation probability rose over the chemotherapy interval, which suggests that the repertoire was reconstituted through rebound thymic output.

Genomic DNA extracted from peripheral blood, rather than sorted cells or RNA, was used as the source for amplification of TCR beta rearrangements. Based on the germline V gene (reference sequence), the CDR1 and CDR2 sequences are LNHNV and YYDKDF. Relative to germline, V is 1 base shorter and J is 0 bases shorter, with 11 bases between their ends. The CDR3 measures 16 amino acids from cysteine to phenylalanine. The read is trimmed to its CDR3 DNA, 48 bases read in frame from base 1. This TCR was sampled from a human donor with a solid tumor. The sequence joins TRBV15 to TRBJ2-3; 7 matching bases give a weak D call of TRBD2. Sample: blood. The CDR3 in this case is CATSRVGGGSTDTQYF. The DNA sequence follows: TGTGCCACCAGCAGAGTAGGGGGGGGAAGCACAGATACGCAGTATTTT.